Below, one T cell receptor (beta chain) is given with its context. TCRdb's table, derived via immunoSEQ multiplex PCR, lists solely in-frame clones and lacks some. The table shows 99,000 or so clones, with roughly 82% occurring only once. The data are from a study of blood T cell repertoires in COVID-19. Study in general: The study drew acute and convalescent COVID-19 samples from the United States, Italy and Spain.

Trimming at V came to 7 bases and at J to 3 bases, leaving 6 bases not matched to a gene. The CDR3 runs to 15 residues. Germline V CDR1 and CDR2: SGHAT, FQNNGV. This TCR came from a man aged 55 to 70 with acute or convalescent COVID-19. Specimen: peripheral blood. The genes are TRBV11-2 and TRBJ2-7; 13 bases are a match to TRBD2. Written as DNA, the CDR3 is TGTGCCAGCAACGAGGGACTAGCGGGAATCTACGAGCAGTACTTC. Encoded protein: CASNEGLAGIYEQYF.